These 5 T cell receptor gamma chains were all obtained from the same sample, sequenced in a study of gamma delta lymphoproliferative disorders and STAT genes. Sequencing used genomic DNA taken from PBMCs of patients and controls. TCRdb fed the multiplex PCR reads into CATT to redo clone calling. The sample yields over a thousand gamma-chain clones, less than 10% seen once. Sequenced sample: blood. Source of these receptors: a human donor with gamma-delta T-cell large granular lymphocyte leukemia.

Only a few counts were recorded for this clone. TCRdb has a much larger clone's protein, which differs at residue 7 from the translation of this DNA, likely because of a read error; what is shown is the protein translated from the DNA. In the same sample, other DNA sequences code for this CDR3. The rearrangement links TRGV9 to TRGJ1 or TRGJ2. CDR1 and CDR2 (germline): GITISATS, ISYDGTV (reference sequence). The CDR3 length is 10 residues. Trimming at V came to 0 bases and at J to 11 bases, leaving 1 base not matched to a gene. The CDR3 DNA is TGTGCCTTGTGGGAGGTGGAGAAACTCTTT. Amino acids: CALWEVEKLF.

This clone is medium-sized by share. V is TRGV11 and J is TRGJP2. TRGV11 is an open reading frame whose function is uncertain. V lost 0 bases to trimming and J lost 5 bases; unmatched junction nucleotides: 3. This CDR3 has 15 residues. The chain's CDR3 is CACWIRHMSDWIKTF. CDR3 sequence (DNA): TGTGCCTGCTGGATTAGGCACATGAGTGATTGGATCAAGACGTTT.

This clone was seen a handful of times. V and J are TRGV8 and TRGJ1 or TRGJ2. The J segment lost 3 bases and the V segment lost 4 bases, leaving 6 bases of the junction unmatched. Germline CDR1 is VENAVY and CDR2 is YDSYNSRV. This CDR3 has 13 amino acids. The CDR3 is CATWETTYYKKLF. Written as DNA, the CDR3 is TGTGCCACCTGGGAGACTACTTATTATAAGAAACTCTTT.

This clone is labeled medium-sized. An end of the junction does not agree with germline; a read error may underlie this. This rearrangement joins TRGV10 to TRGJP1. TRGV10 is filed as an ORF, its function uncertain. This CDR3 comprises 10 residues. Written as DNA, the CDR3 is TGCGCTACCACTGGTTGGTTCAAGATATTT. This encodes CATTGWFKIF.

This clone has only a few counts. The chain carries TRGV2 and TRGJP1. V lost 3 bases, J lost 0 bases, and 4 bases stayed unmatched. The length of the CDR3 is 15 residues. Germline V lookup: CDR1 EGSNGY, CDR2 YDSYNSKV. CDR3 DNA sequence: TGTGCCACCTGGGACAAATATACCACTGGTTGGTTCAAGATATTT. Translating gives CATWDKYTTGWFKIF.